This section outlines one TCR beta chain sequence together with its context. The sample belongs to a study of CD8 T cells in Susac syndrome. Sequencing of TCR beta was performed on blood CD8+ T cells and on blood CD4+ T cells. V lost 2 bases and J lost 1, with 9 bases in between. In germline, CDR1 is MNHEY, CDR2 SMNVEV (reference sequence). This CDR3 is 15 amino acids long. cDNA came from around 0.5 to 1 ug RNA primed by random hexamers. Multiplex PCR with immunoSEQ amplified the TCR beta CDR3 across 54 Vbeta and 13 Jbeta. MiXCR, run by TCRdb on the immunoSEQ multiplex PCR reads, gives a single entry per CDR3 protein. The sample includes about 290,000 distinct CDR3 sequences, roughly 85% of them seen just once.

This rearrangement joins TRBV27 to TRBJ2-1; TRBD1 might be the D (5 bases). Sequenced material: CD8+ T cells from PBMCs. This TCR was sampled from a human donor with multiple sclerosis. This chain's CDR3 is CASSLTGESYNEQFF. In DNA, the CDR3 is TGTGCCAGCAGTTTAACAGGAGAGTCCTACAATGAGCAGTTCTTC.